This T cell receptor beta chain was recorded in a study of Graves' ophthalmopathy and Graves' hyperthyroidism. Scientists amplified the TCR beta CDR3 regions from RNA transcripts. First-round RT-PCR used HTBI primers; second-round multiplex PCR followed. One entry per CDR3 protein, called by TCRdb with MiXCR from the multiplex PCR reads. Of about 500,000 distinct CDR3 sequences detected, about an eighth appear once; the ten largest clones hold around 9.8%. This clonotype came up many times. The antigen is not known. After removal of 5 bases from V and 6 bases from J, the junction contained 8 bases not matched to a gene. This CDR3 has 14 residues. From germline, CDR1 is DFQATT and CDR2 SNEGSKA (reference sequence). Study results and limitations: Clonotypes were expanded in thyroid at above 0.001 frequency, and most also appeared in blood.

The sequence derives from a woman in her twenties or thirties with Graves' ophthalmopathy. The material sequenced was blood. This chain uses TRBV20-1 with TRBJ2-7, with 12 bases identical to TRBD1. The CDR3 coding sequence is TGCAGTGCTGTTTCCGGGACAGGGGGCGCCGAGCAGTACTTC. This codes for CSAVSGTGGAEQYF.